This T cell receptor beta chain was obtained from a study of blood T cell repertoires in COVID-19 (dated by TCRdb to the early 2020s). For the study in its entirety: Collaborator samples came from the United States, Italy and Spain and covered acute and convalescent phases of COVID-19. The material from the prospective study consisted of cDNA or gDNA derived from T cells, B-cell-depleted T cells, or PBMCs. The dataset comprised deeply sampled blood TCRbeta repertoires from subjects exposed to, actively infected with, or recovered from COVID-19. The repertoires were made available in a free public database intended to serve as a resource for research on the immune response to SARS-CoV-2. Nearly every sample came with metadata listing a de-identified subject ID, COVID-19 status, age in years and sex. HLA class I and class II types, where available, came from metadata supplied by the sample provider rather than from assay-based typing. Samples were obtained from the ongoing ImmuneRACE study (first 160 participants) and from over a thousand subjects provided by 6 global collaborators. The full study reports these points: The amount of clinical and demographic metadata varied by source and participant and was provided uncurated.

Per the germline V gene (reference sequence), GTSNPN is the CDR1 and SVGIG is the CDR2. The CDR3 starts with the cysteine, ends with the phenylalanine, and has 13 residues. Only CDR3 DNA remains: 39 bases, in frame from the first base. V loses 4 bases, J loses 3 bases, and the germline ends lie 12 bases apart. TCRbeta CDR3 regions were amplified from genomic DNA using the immunoSEQ Assay, a bias-controlled multiplex PCR. Under the source paper's analysis protocol: The number of nucleated cells in each sample was estimated by amplification of reference gene primers within the assay. Sequence reads were collapsed and filtered to measure the absolute abundance of every unique TCRbeta CDR3 rearrangement. For each sample, productive Simpson clonality was calculated as the square root of Simpson's diversity index across productive rearrangements. Drawn from immuneACCESS, this table holds only the in-frame rearrangements with V and J called that TCRdb kept. Clones are partly lost; checked studies trace under half to an unresolved V gene and leave the rest unexplained. The V and J calls and the clone size are those of that table, but D and trimming were determined from the DNA. In this sample the table shows some 240,000 clones, approximately 88% of which occur a single time. Jointly, the top ten make up roughly a tenth of the sample.

Concerning this clone: The antigen it recognizes is unknown. Per-nucleotide qualities are absent, and no much larger clonotype sits a single base away.

One collaborating source in Seattle enrolled patients while the patients were actively infected and followed the patients over time throughout the course of disease. Collaborating institutions collected whole blood in K2EDTA tubes following their own protocols. For TCRbeta analysis, collaborators shipped samples as frozen whole blood, isolated PBMCs, or DNA extracted from either of those sample types. This TCR was recovered from a woman between 65 and 79 years old with COVID-19, enrolled during active disease. Recombination joined TRBV30 with TRBJ1-2; possibly the D gene is TRBD1, per 6 matching bases. Sequencing was performed on peripheral blood. The sequence in DNA is TGTGCCTGGAATCAACAGGGTCACTATGGCTACACCTTC. The encoded protein is CAWNQQGHYGYTF.